The 13 T cell receptor beta chains listed next were all sequenced from one sample in a study of siplizumab effects on memory and regulatory T cells (dated by TCRdb to the late 2010s). The library was produced with the immunoSEQ multiplex PCR assay. What TCRdb holds here is the immuneACCESS table cut down to in-frame rearrangements. Part of the clones is not present; checked against another copy, under half of the missing clones reflect an unresolved V gene, and the others are unexplained. Across this sample there are about 91,000 clones, with roughly 93% seen only once. Of the sample, approximately 7.1% is held by the ten largest clones. The sequencing input was CD8+ T cells sorted from blood. Receptors were obtained from a human donor in good health.

The rearrangement links TRBV11-2 to TRBJ2-2; weak D call: TRBD2 (6 bases). The CDR3 runs to 15 residues. Trimming stripped 11 bases from V and 1 base from J, with 17 bases between. CDR1 SGHAT and CDR2 FQNNGV come from the germline V gene. CDR3 loop: CACKSSGENTGELFF. The DNA of the CDR3 is TGTGCCTGCAAAAGTAGCGGAGAGAACACCGGGGAGCTGTTTTTT.

The chain is built from TRBV7-9 and TRBJ1-1; D uncertain. CDR3 size: 14 residues. Trimming removed 5 bases at V and 1 base at J, with 11 bases between. In germline, CDR1 is SEHNR, CDR2 FQNEAQ (reference sequence). The CDR3 nucleotides are TGTGCCAGCAGCCCTCCTCCGGGGAACACTGAAGCTTTCTTT. Translated, it gives CASSPPPGNTEAFF.

The chain has TRBV30 and TRBJ1-2; unclear D gene. There are 14 residues in the CDR3. V lost 1 base to trimming and J lost 0 bases, with 9 bases between them. CDR1 is GTSNPN and CDR2 is SVGIG in the germline V gene (reference sequence). The CDR3, as DNA: TGTGCCTGGAGTGACCTCGGGCCTAACTATGGCTACACCTTC. Protein: CAWSDLGPNYGYTF.

This clone occurred once. The chain links TRBV15 to TRBJ1-4; D perhaps matches TRBD1 (6 bases). In germline, CDR1 is LNHNV, CDR2 YYDKDF (reference sequence). This CDR3 has 15 residues. V was cut by 3 bases and J by 7 bases, with 15 bases left in between. CDR3 region: CATSSRQVLREKLFF. CDR3 in DNA: TGTGCCACCAGCAGCAGACAGGTTCTTCGTGAAAAACTGTTTTTT.

This clone has just one count. CDR3 coding DNA: TGCAGCGTTGGGACTACCCTTTCGGGTGAGCAGTTCTTC. This encodes CSVGTTLSGEQFF. This sequence joins TRBV29-1 and TRBJ2-1; possible D gene TRBD2, 6 bases. The CDR3 loop spans 13 amino acids. Germline CDR1 is SQVTM and CDR2 is ANQGSEA. V shed 4 bases and J shed 9 bases, with 16 bases lying between them.

The chain joins TRBV5-6 to TRBJ2-7; the D gene is possibly TRBD2 (5 bases). The CDR3 totals 15 residues. Germline CDR1 reads SGHDT; CDR2 reads YYEEEE. Trimming cost V 6 bases and J 2 bases, with 18 bases left between them. CDR3 in DNA: TGTGCCAGCAACCCCGGACCCATCGGGGCCTACGAGCAGTACTTC. Residues: CASNPGPIGAYEQYF. Full variable domain (outside the CDR3, taken from reference TRBV5-6 and TRBJ2-7): DAGVTQSPTHLIKTRGQQVTLRCSPKSGHDTVSWYQQALGQGPQFIFQYYEEEERQRGNFPDRFSGHQFPNYSSELNVNALLLGDSALYLCASNPGPIGAYEQYFGPGTRLTVT.

The chain is built from TRBV6-1 and TRBJ1-2; 9 nucleotides line up with TRBD1. After removal of 2 bases from V and 6 bases from J, the junction contained 13 bases not matched to a gene. Per the germline V gene, CDR1 is MNHNS and CDR2 is SASEGT. The CDR3 length is 17 residues. CDR3 nucleotides: TGTGCCAGCAGTGAATGGTCGCGGGGACAGGGATCGGATGGCTACACCTTC. It translates to CASSEWSRGQGSDGYTF.

The chain is built from TRBV19 and TRBJ1-1, with 8 bases lining up with TRBD1. The CDR3 consists of 16 residues. The J segment lost 2 bases and the V segment lost 3 bases, leaving 8 bases of the junction unmatched. The V gene's germline CDR1 is LNHDA and CDR2 SQIVND (reference sequence). The CDR3 region has the DNA TGTGCCAGTAGTATTATGGCAGGGGGCGTAAACACTGAAGCTTTCTTT. The encoded protein is CASSIMAGGVNTEAFF.

This rearrangement joins TRBV2 to TRBJ2-4; the D gene is possibly TRBD2 (5 bases). Germline loops: CDR1 SNHLY, CDR2 FYNNEI. The CDR3 is 19 amino acids. V was shortened by 1 base and J by 0 bases, with 19 bases between the two germline ends. CDR3 protein: CASSEDRRHNERAKNIQYF. CDR3 nucleotides: TGTGCCAGCAGTGAAGACCGGAGGCACAACGAAAGAGCCAAAAACATTCAGTACTTC.

This clone has a single count. V and J are TRBV27 and TRBJ2-1; D uncertain. The length of the CDR3 is 16 residues. The germline V gene encodes CDR1 MNHEY and CDR2 SMNVEV (reference sequence). V was trimmed by 4 bases and J by 0 bases, leaving 13 bases between them. The CDR3 nucleotides are TGTGCCAGCAGTTCCCCCATGACCGGCTCCTACAATGAGCAGTTCTTC. Protein sequence: CASSSPMTGSYNEQFF.

The V and J genes are TRBV7-2 and TRBJ2-2; D ambiguous. Per germline, CDR1 SGHTA and CDR2 FQGNSA. CDR3 length equals 14 residues. Trimming removed 2 bases at V and 0 bases at J, with 4 bases between. CDR3 residues: CASSLYPNTGELFF. CDR3 coding DNA: TGTGCCAGCAGCTTATATCCGAACACCGGGGAGCTGTTTTTT.

The rearrangement links TRBV9 to TRBJ1-1; D gene ambiguous. V lost 3 bases, J lost 5 bases, and 8 bases lay in between. The length of the CDR3 is 12 residues. Germline V gives CDR1 SGDLS, CDR2 YYNGEE. The CDR3 loop reads CASSGPLTEAFF. The CDR3 DNA sequence: TGTGCCAGCAGCGGGCCTCTAACTGAAGCTTTCTTT.

V gene TRBV13 combines with J gene TRBJ2-6; 10 bases align to TRBD1. Germline V gives CDR1 PRHDT, CDR2 FYEKMQ (reference sequence). With 5 bases clipped from V and 1 base from J, the junction kept 5 bases outside the gene matches. The CDR3 runs 17 residues. CDR3 DNA: TGTGCCAGCAGCCCCGACAGGGGGCAGTCTGGGGCCAACGTCCTGACTTTC. Its protein is CASSPDRGQSGANVLTF.